The 14 T cell receptor beta chains in this list originate from one sample, sequenced in a study of shared clonotypes between healthy human individuals. Sequencing used immunoSEQ multiplex PCR; TCRdb keeps in-frame clones, though not all of them. The top ten clones hold roughly 0.62% of a sample with over 850,000 clones, more than 75% of them seen once. The sequencing input was memory CD4+ T cells from PBMCs. Subset described: CD45RA-negative fraction. The receptors derive from a man younger than 35 in good health. Some clones in this sample may be carry-over from other donors' samples.

The rearrangement links TRBV7-2 to TRBJ2-5; perhaps D is TRBD1 or TRBD2 (5 bases each). Germline V gene data show CDR1 as SGHTA and CDR2 as FQGNSA. The V gene lost 5 bases and the J gene lost 5 bases, with 15 bases spanning the gap. The CDR3 length is 14 residues. The CDR3 DNA is TGTGCCAGCAGCCCCGGGGTCTGGGGGGAGACCCAGTACTTC. Encoded protein: CASSPGVWGETQYF. Supplemented by reference TRBV7-2 and TRBJ2-5, the full variable domain reads GAGVSQSPSNKVTEKGKDVELRCDPISGHTALYWYRQSLGQGLEFLIYFQGNSAPDKSGLPSDRFSAERTGGSVSTLTIQRTQQEDSAVYLCASSPGVWGETQYFGPGTRLLVL.

This sequence joins TRBV18 and TRBJ1-5; a weak D match, TRBD1 (5 bases). V lost 6 bases and J lost 0, with 12 bases in between. CDR1 and CDR2 (germline): KGHSH, LQKENI. CDR3 size: 15 residues. CDR3 DNA sequence: TGTGCCAGCTCGCGAGGACAAACTAGCAATCAGCCCCAGCATTTT. This gives the protein CASSRGQTSNQPQHF.

This clone was picked up one time. This sequence joins TRBV7-2 and TRBJ2-1; D not certain. The CDR3 consists of 12 residues. From germline, CDR1 is SGHTA and CDR2 FQGNSA. Trimming removed 1 base at V and 9 bases at J, with 7 bases between. The CDR3 bases are TGTGCCAGCAGCTTAGACGTGGGTGAGCAGTTCTTC. Amino acids: CASSLDVGEQFF.

The CDR3 sequence is CASSQQQGDYGYTF. As DNA, the CDR3 is TGTGCCAGCAGCCAACAACAGGGGGACTATGGCTACACCTTC. The chain has TRBV4-2 and TRBJ1-2; 8 bases line up with TRBD1. CDR3 size: 14 residues. The germline V gene encodes CDR1 LGHNA and CDR2 YNFKEQ. Germline trimming cut 2 bases from V and 3 bases from J; bases unmatched to any gene: 2.

This chain joins TRBV2 and TRBJ2-2; 9 nucleotides align to TRBD2. V was pared by 5 bases and J by 9 bases, with 1 base of the junction left unmatched. The CDR3 is 12 residues long. CDR1 is SNHLY and CDR2 is FYNNEI in the germline V gene. The chain's CDR3 is CASSSGRRELFF. DNA for the CDR3: TGTGCCAGCAGTAGCGGGAGGCGGGAGCTGTTTTTT.

The rearrangement links TRBV9 to TRBJ2-1; D not certain. Trimming took 0 bases from V and 4 from J, leaving 11 bases between them. The germline CDR1 and CDR2 sequences are SGDLS and YYNGEE. The CDR3 extends over 15 amino acids. The CDR3 coding sequence is TGTGCCAGCAGCGTAGGGGCGGCTGGATACAATGAGCAGTTCTTC. Its protein product is CASSVGAAGYNEQFF.

V usage is TRBV18 and J usage is TRBJ1-2; 7 nucleotides line up with TRBD1. V gave up 3 bases and J gave up 8 bases; unmatched junction bases: 9. The CDR3 is 14 amino acids. Germline V lookup: CDR1 KGHSH, CDR2 LQKENI. The CDR3 DNA sequence: TGTGCCAGCTCACCGGAGGACAGGTTCCCAGGCTACACCTTC. The encoded protein is CASSPEDRFPGYTF.

In its sample, this clone was seen a few times. This sequence joins TRBV5-1 and TRBJ2-7, with 8 bases fitting TRBD1. Germline V lookup: CDR1 SGHRS, CDR2 YFSETQ. This CDR3 contains 15 residues. J gave up 2 bases and V 4 bases, and 8 bases lay outside the gene matches. In DNA form, the CDR3 reads TGCGCCAGCAGCACCACAGGGGGAACCCCCTACGAGCAGTACTTC. Translated, it gives CASSTTGGTPYEQYF. The whole variable domain, filled in from reference TRBV5-1 and TRBJ2-7, reads KAGVTQTPRYLIKTRGQQVTLSCSPISGHRSVSWYQQTPGQGLQFLFEYFSETQRNKGNFPGRFSGRQFSNSRSEMNVSTLELGDSALYLCASSTTGGTPYEQYFGPGTRLTVT.

This clone was seen only once. The chain is built from TRBV4-2 and TRBJ1-2; D is possibly TRBD1 (5 bases). This CDR3 is 20 amino acids long. Germline V gene sequence: CDR1 LGHNA, CDR2 YNFKEQ. Trimming pared 0 bases from V and 3 bases from J, leaving 26 bases between. The DNA of the CDR3 is TGTGCCAGCAGCCAAGAATCGCCGCGGGGACGCAAAGGATGGGACTATGGCTACACCTTC. Amino acids: CASSQESPRGRKGWDYGYTF.

On this clone itself: Distinct nucleotide sequences in the sample also encode this CDR3. The V gene is TRBV11-3, the J gene TRBJ2-5; possibly TRBD2 for D (5 bases). V lost 1 base to trimming and J lost 3 bases, with 6 bases between them. CDR3 length: 13 amino acids. Germline V gene sequence: CDR1 SGHNT, CDR2 YENEEA. The CDR3 bases are TGTGCCAGCAGCTTAGGGGGAGAAGAGACCCAGTACTTC. Translating it yields CASSLGGEETQYF.

This clone was recorded only once. This sequence joins TRBV9 and TRBJ2-7, with 8 bases that match TRBD1. J lost 3 bases, V lost 3 bases, and 8 bases had no gene match. The germline V gene has CDR1 SGDLS and CDR2 YYNGEE. CDR3 length: 15 residues. The CDR3 spells CASSGPGQGFYEQYF. CDR3 DNA sequence: TGTGCCAGCAGCGGCCCAGGACAGGGTTTCTACGAGCAGTACTTC.

The V and J genes are TRBV4-1 and TRBJ2-3; D remains ambiguous. The CDR3 covers 13 residues. Trimming removed 1 base at V and 4 bases at J, with 6 bases between. Germline V gene sequence: CDR1 MGHRA, CDR2 YSYEKL. In nucleotides, the CDR3 is TGCGCCAGCAGCCAAGGAATTTCAGATACGCAGTATTTT. As protein: CASSQGISDTQYF.

This clone was picked up a small number of times. A much bigger clone sits one base away, suggesting this may be a read error. The sample has other DNA sequences that encode this CDR3 too. The gene calls are TRBV18 and TRBJ2-5; TRBD1 matches 7 bases. Trimming cost V 3 bases and J 2 bases; bases outside gene matches: 0. This CDR3 spans 13 amino acids. Germline assignment: CDR1 KGHSH and CDR2 LQKENI. The CDR3 loop is CASSPGQQETQYF. CDR3 in DNA: TGTGCCAGCTCACCGGGACAGCAAGAGACCCAGTACTTC.

The rearrangement joins TRBV2 to TRBJ2-7; tentative D call: TRBD1 (5 bases). Trimming took 0 bases from V and 9 from J, leaving 9 bases between them. Germline V gene lookup returns CDR1 SNHLY and CDR2 FYNNEI. The CDR3 contains 12 residues. CDR3 bases: TGTGCCAGCAGTGAAGCGCTGCAGGGGCAGTACTTC. Translation gives CASSEALQGQYF.